The subject of this entry is one T cell receptor (beta chain). The repertoire was sequenced with immunoSEQ multiplex PCR; TCRdb's copy has only in-frame clones and lacks some. The sample contains 100,000 to 150,000 clones, more than 60% of which appear only once. These data belong to a study of blood T cell repertoires in COVID-19. As for the study in general: The samples span acute and convalescent COVID-19 from the United States, Italy and Spain. From T cells, B-cell-depleted T cells, or PBMCs came the material, which was cDNA or gDNA.

CDR3 length: 16 residues. With 0 bases removed from V and 0 bases from J, the gap between germline ends came to 12 bases. Germline CDR1 and CDR2: SGDLS and YYNGEE. The chain combines TRBV9 with TRBJ2-5; TRBD1 might be the D (5 bases). The source of this sequence is a man aged 65-85 years with acute or convalescent COVID-19. The specimen sequenced was peripheral blood. DNA for the CDR3: TGTGCCAGCAGCGTAGAGGGGAATGGAAACCAAGAGACCCAGTACTTC. This encodes CASSVEGNGNQETQYF.